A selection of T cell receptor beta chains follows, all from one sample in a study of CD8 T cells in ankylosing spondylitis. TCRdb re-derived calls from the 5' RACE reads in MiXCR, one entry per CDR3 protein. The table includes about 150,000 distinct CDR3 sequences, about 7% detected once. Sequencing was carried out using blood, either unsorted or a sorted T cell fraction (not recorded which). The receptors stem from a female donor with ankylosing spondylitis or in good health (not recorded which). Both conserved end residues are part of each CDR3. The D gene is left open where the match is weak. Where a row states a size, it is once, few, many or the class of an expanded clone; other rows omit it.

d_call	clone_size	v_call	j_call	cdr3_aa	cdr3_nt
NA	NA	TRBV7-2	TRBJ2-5	CASSLEREETQYF	TGTGCCAGCAGCTTAGAGAGGGAAGAGACCCAGTACTTC
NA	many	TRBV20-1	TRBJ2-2	CSANNRWNGELFF	TGCAGTGCTAATAATCGTTGGAACGGGGAGCTGTTTTTT
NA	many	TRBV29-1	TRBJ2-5	CSVDAGGRGETQYF	TGCAGCGTTGACGCCGGGGGTAGAGGAGAGACCCAGTACTTC
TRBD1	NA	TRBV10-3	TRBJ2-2	CAISEDGTVNTGELFF	TGTGCCATCAGTGAGGACGGGACAGTCAACACCGGGGAGCTGTTTTTT
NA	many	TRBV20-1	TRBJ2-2	CSASVRGGTNTGELFF	TGCAGTGCTAGTGTCAGGGGGGGGACGAACACCGGGGAGCTGTTTTTT
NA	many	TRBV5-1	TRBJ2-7	CASSLVQGGTYEQYF	TGCGCCAGCAGCTTGGTGCAGGGGGGAACCTACGAGCAGTACTTC
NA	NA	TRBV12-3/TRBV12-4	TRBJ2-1	CASSPTTVGEQFF	TGTGCCAGCAGTCCGACGACAGTCGGTGAGCAGTTCTTC
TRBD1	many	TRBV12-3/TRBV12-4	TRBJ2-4	CASSKDRVNKNIQYF	TGTGCCAGCAGTAAGGACAGGGTGAACAAAAACATTCAGTACTTC
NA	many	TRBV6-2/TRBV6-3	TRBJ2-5	CASTNWYSLETQYF	TGTGCCAGCACCAACTGGTACTCCCTAGAGACCCAGTACTTC
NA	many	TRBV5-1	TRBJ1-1	CASSLGVQGTEAFF	TGCGCCAGCAGCCTAGGGGTTCAAGGCACTGAAGCTTTCTTT
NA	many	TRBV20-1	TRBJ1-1	CSARVPGASEAFF	TGCAGTGCTAGAGTCCCGGGGGCGTCTGAAGCTTTCTTT
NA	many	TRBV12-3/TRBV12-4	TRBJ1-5	CASSFNQGRNQPQHF	TGTGCCAGCAGTTTCAACCAGGGGCGAAATCAGCCCCAGCATTTT
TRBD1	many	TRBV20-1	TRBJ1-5	CSARDQGEGNQPQHF	TGCAGTGCTAGAGATCAGGGGGAAGGCAATCAGCCCCAGCATTTT
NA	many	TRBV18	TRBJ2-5	CASSPSFQETQYF	TGTGCCAGCTCACCCTCTTTCCAAGAGACCCAGTACTTC
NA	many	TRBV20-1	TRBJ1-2	CSARDGGDNYGYTF	TGCAGTGCTAGAGATGGTGGAGATAACTATGGCTACACCTTC
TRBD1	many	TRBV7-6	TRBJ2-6	CASSLEPGQGHSGANVLTF	TGTGCCAGCAGCTTAGAGCCGGGACAGGGGCACTCTGGGGCCAACGTCCTGACTTTC